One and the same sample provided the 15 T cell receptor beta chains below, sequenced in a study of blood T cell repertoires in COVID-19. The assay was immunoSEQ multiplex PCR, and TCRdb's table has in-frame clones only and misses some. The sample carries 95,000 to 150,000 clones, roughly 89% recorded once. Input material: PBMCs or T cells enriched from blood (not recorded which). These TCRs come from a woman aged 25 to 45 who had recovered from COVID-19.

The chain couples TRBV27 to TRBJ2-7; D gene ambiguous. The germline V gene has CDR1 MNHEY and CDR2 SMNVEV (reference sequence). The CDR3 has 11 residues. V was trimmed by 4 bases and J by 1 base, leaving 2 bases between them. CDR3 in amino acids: CASSSSYEQYF. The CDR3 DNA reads TGTGCCAGCAGTTCATCCTACGAGCAGTACTTC.

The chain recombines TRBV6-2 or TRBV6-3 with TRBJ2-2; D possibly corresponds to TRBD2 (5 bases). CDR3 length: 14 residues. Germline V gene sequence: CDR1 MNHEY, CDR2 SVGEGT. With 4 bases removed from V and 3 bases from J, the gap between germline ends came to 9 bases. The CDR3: CASSSRGDTGELFF. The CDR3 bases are TGTGCCAGCAGTTCTCGGGGAGACACCGGGGAGCTGTTTTTT.

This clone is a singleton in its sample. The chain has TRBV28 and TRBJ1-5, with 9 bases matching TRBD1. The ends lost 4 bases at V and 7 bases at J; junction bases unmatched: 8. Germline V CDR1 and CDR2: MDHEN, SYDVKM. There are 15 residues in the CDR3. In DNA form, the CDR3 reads TGTGCCAGCAGTTCCCGTGGACAGGGGATGCAGCCCCAGCATTTT. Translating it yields CASSSRGQGMQPQHF.

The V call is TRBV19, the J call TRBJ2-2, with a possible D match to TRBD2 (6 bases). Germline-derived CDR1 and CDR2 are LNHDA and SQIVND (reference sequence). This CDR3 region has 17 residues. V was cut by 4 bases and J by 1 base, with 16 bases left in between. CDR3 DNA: TGTGCCAGTAGTAGAACCTCGGCTAGCGTGAACACCGGGGAGCTGTTTTTT. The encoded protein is CASSRTSASVNTGELFF.

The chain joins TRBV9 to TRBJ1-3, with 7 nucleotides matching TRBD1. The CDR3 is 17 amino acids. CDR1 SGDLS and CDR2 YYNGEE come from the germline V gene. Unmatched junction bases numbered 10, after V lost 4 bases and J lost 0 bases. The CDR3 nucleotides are TGTGCCAGCAGCCCCCAGGGACAGTTAAGCTCTGGAAACACCATATATTTT. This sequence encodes CASSPQGQLSSGNTIYF.

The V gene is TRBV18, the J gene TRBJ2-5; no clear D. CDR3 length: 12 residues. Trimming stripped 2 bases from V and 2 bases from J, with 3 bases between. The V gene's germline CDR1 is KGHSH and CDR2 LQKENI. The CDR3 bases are TGTGCCAGCTCACCAACTCAAGAGACCCAGTACTTC. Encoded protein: CASSPTQETQYF.

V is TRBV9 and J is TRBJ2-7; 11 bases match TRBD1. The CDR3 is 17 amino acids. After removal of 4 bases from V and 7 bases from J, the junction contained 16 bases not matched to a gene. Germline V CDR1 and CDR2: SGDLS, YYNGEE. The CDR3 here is CASSSSVGGQGAVEQYF. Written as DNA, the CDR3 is TGTGCCAGCAGCTCTTCGGTGGGCGGACAGGGGGCGGTTGAGCAGTACTTC.

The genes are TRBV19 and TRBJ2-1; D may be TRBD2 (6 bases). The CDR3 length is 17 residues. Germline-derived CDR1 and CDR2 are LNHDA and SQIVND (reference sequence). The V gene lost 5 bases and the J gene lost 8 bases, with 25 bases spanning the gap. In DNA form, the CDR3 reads TGTGCCAGTAGTCCAGGAGGCAGAGCCCGGCGGGGCGATGAGCAGTTCTTC. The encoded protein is CASSPGGRARRGDEQFF.

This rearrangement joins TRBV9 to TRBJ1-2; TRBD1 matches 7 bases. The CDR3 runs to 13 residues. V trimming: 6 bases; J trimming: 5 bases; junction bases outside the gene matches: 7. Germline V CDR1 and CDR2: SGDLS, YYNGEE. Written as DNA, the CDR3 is TGTGCCAGCACCCCAGGGGGAAGTTATGGCTACACCTTC. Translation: CASTPGGSYGYTF.

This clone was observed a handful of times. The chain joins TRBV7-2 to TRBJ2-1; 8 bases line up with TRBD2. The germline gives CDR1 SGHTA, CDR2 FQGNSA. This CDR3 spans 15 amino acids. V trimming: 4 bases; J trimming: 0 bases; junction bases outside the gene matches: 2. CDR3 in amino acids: CASSSLADSYNEQFF. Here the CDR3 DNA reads TGTGCCAGCAGCTCACTAGCGGACTCCTACAATGAGCAGTTCTTC.

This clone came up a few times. The CDR3 bases are TGTGCCAGCAGTCCCCTATCAGGGGCCGCCTATAATTCACCCCTCCACTTT. Amino acids: CASSPLSGAAYNSPLHF. J is TRBJ1-6 and V is TRBV27, with D maybe TRBD1 (6 bases). The V end lost 5 bases, the J end lost 2 bases, and 16 bases lay between the germline ends. The CDR3 is 17 amino acids. CDR1 MNHEY and CDR2 SMNVEV come from the germline V gene (reference sequence).

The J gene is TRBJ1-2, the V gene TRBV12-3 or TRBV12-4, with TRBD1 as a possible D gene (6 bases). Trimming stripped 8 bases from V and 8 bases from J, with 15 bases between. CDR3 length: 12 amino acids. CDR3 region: CASGGGGWGYTF. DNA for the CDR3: TGTGCCAGCGGAGGGGGGGGCTGGGGCTACACCTTC.

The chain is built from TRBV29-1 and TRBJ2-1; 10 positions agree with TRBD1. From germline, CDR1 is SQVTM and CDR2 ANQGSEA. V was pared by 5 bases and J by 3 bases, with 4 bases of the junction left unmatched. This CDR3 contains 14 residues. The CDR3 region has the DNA TGCAGCGTTAGAGACAGGGGGCACTACAATGAGCAGTTCTTC. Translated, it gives CSVRDRGHYNEQFF.

CDR3 residues: CASSYRKAGAQETQYF. In nucleotides, the CDR3 is TGTGCCAGCAGTTACCGAAAAGCGGGAGCCCAAGAGACCCAGTACTTC. The V call is TRBV6-5, the J call TRBJ2-5, with TRBD2 identical over 8 bases. Trimming at V came to 2 bases and at J to 1 base, leaving 6 bases not matched to a gene. Germline V gene lookup returns CDR1 MNHEY and CDR2 SVGAGI. The CDR3 covers 16 residues.

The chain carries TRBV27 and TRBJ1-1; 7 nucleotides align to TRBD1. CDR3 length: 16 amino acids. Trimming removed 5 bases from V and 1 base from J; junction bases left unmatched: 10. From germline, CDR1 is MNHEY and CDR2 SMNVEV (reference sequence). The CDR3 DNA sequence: TGTGCCAGCAGTCCCGGGGCAGGGGGATCGAACACTGAAGCTTTCTTT. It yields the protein CASSPGAGGSNTEAFF.